The next 27 T cell receptor beta chains were all read from a single sample in a study of beta chain features in type 1 diabetes. Broader study findings: Researchers report that Type 1 diabetes patients had moderately but significantly shorter TCRB CDR3s across all four CD4+ subsets.

Their specific antigens are unknown. Every isolated RNA sample was fully reverse transcribed, so sequencing captured expressed TCRB transcripts. Only in-frame clones appear in the TCRdb table, and some are missing; sequencing was by immunoSEQ multiplex PCR. Seen here are about 170,000 clones, around 8% observed once, and the top ten hold 0.94%. The sample consisted of central memory CD4+ T cells from blood. Receptors were obtained from a woman between 40 and 55 years old with type 1 diabetes.

V usage is TRBV28 and J usage is TRBJ2-7, with D possibly being TRBD2 (7 bases). CDR1 is MDHEN, CDR2 SYDVKM, per germline. CDR3 size: 15 residues. The V and J ends lost 10 bases and 0 bases respectively, with 19 bases between them. CDR3 nucleotides: TGTGCCACCGTCTTCGGCGGGGGACACTCCTACGAGCAGTACTTC. This codes for CATVFGGGHSYEQYF.

This chain connects TRBV5-4 to TRBJ2-5, with 7 bases aligning to TRBD1. This CDR3 is built from 15 residues. Germline values: CDR1 SGHNT, CDR2 YYREEE (reference sequence). V dropped 4 bases and J dropped 4; count of bases not matched to a gene: 10. CDR3 in DNA: TGTGCCAGCAGCCCCGCACAGGGGCAGGGAGAGACCCAGTACTTC. It yields the protein CASSPAQGQGETQYF. Variable domain in full (rest from reference TRBV5-4 and TRBJ2-5): ETGVTQSPTHLIKTRGQQVTLRCSSQSGHNTVSWYQQALGQGPQFIFQYYREEENGRGNFPPRFSGLQFPNYSSELNVNALELDDSALYLCASSPAQGQGETQYFGPGTRLLVL.

The chain combines TRBV27 with TRBJ2-5, with D possibly TRBD2 on 5 matching bases. V was trimmed by 6 bases and J by 3 bases, leaving 11 bases between them. CDR1 is MNHEY, CDR2 SMNVEV, per germline (reference sequence). CDR3 length: 13 amino acids. CDR3 coding DNA: TGTGCCAGCAGCACTACTAGGGAAGAGACCCAGTACTTC. This encodes CASSTTREETQYF.

This chain joins TRBV2 and TRBJ2-7; D remains ambiguous. Germline values: CDR1 SNHLY, CDR2 FYNNEI. V was shortened by 6 bases and J by 2 bases, with 14 bases between the two germline ends. There are 14 residues in the CDR3. In nucleotides, the CDR3 is TGTGCCAGCAGCTCTTCAGACATCCCCTACGAGCAGTACTTC. It is translated as CASSSSDIPYEQYF.

This clone was seen more than once but under ten times. The rearrangement uses TRBV6-1 and TRBJ1-6; D might be TRBD1 (5 bases). CDR3 length: 15 residues. CDR1 is MNHNS and CDR2 is SASEGT in the germline V gene. Trimming took off 6 bases at V and 14 bases at J, with 23 bases between the two ends. As DNA, the CDR3 is TGTGCCAGCAGCCCCCCCAGGACACCCGATGCGGCCCTCCACTTT. As protein: CASSPPRTPDAALHF.

This clone was seen a few times. The chain has TRBV4-1 and TRBJ2-1; 11 nucleotides match TRBD2. CDR1 and CDR2 from the germline V gene are MGHRA and YSYEKL. Trimming removed 4 bases from V and 0 bases from J; junction bases left unmatched: 11. The length of the CDR3 is 19 residues. The CDR3 nucleotides are TGCGCCAGCAGCCCGAGACTAGCGGGAACAATGAGCTCCTACAATGAGCAGTTCTTC. Its translation is CASSPRLAGTMSSYNEQFF.

The V call is TRBV10-2, the J call TRBJ1-5; D gene ambiguous. The germline CDR1 and CDR2 sequences are WSHSY and SAAADI. V lost 4 bases to trimming and J lost 11 bases, with 9 bases between them. The CDR3 has 11 residues. The CDR3, as DNA: TGCGCCAGCAGTGCAAGAGGAGCCCAGCATTTT. Amino acids: CASSARGAQHF.

This chain joins TRBV5-1 and TRBJ2-7; D gene ambiguous. Deletions cut 1 base from V and 2 bases from J, with 4 bases between. CDR1 and CDR2 (germline): SGHRS, YFSETQ. The CDR3 sequence is 12 residues long. CDR3 in DNA: TGCGCCAGCAGCTTGCCCACCTACGAGCAGTACTTC. Its protein is CASSLPTYEQYF. The variable domain in full, with the rest retrieved from reference TRBV5-1 and TRBJ2-7, is KAGVTQTPRYLIKTRGQQVTLSCSPISGHRSVSWYQQTPGQGLQFLFEYFSETQRNKGNFPGRFSGRQFSNSRSEMNVSTLELGDSALYLCASSLPTYEQYFGPGTRLTVT.

The table lists this clone with a few counts. In DNA form, the CDR3 reads TGTGCCAGCAGCCTATGGACAGCGAACACTGAAGCTTTCTTT. Translation: CASSLWTANTEAFF. This sequence joins TRBV5-6 and TRBJ1-1; D might be TRBD1 (6 bases). The CDR3 sequence is 14 residues long. Germline V gene lookup returns CDR1 SGHDT and CDR2 YYEEEE. With 4 bases removed from V and 1 base from J, the gap between germline ends came to 11 bases.

This clone was detected only a few times. CDR3: CASSRGLASSYEQYF. The CDR3 nucleotides are TGTGCCAGCAGCAGGGGACTGGCGAGCTCCTACGAGCAGTACTTC. The rearrangement uses TRBV7-9 and TRBJ2-7, with D perhaps TRBD2 (6 bases). Germline-derived CDR1 and CDR2 are SEHNR and FQNEAQ (reference sequence). V lost 5 bases, J lost 0 bases, and 14 bases lay in between. CDR3 length equals 15 residues.

This clone was seen a few times. J is TRBJ2-1 and V is TRBV6-5; TRBD1 matches 7 bases. Germline loops: CDR1 MNHEY, CDR2 SVGAGI. The CDR3 is 15 residues long. V lost 5 bases, J lost 1 base, and 5 bases stayed unmatched. The CDR3 spells CASSQDRVSYNEQFF. CDR3 DNA sequence: TGTGCCAGCAGTCAAGACAGGGTGTCCTACAATGAGCAGTTCTTC.

The chain couples TRBV30 to TRBJ2-1, with D possibly being TRBD2 (7 bases). Germline values: CDR1 GTSNPN, CDR2 SVGIG (reference sequence). This CDR3 contains 14 residues. V lost 7 bases to trimming and J lost 6 bases, with 19 bases between them. CDR3 DNA sequence: TGTGCCTCGAATGGGAGGGGGGGTATCAATGAGCAGTTCTTC. As protein: CASNGRGGINEQFF.

The chain links TRBV7-3 to TRBJ1-1, with unresolved D. Trimming pared 2 bases from V and 3 bases from J, leaving 13 bases between. Germline assignment: CDR1 SGHTA and CDR2 FQGTGA. The CDR3 covers 15 residues. CDR3 bases: TGTGCCAGCAGCTTAGTTGCCGTGGCGGACACTGAAGCTTTCTTT. Protein: CASSLVAVADTEAFF.

V usage is TRBV25-1 and J usage is TRBJ1-1; D is undetermined. V was shortened by 5 bases and J by 2 bases, with 6 bases between the two germline ends. The CDR3 sequence is 12 residues long. Germline V gene sequence: CDR1 MGHDK, CDR2 SYGVNS. This CDR3 reads CASSRTNTEAFF. The CDR3 DNA follows: TGTGCCAGCAGTCGAACTAACACTGAAGCTTTCTTT.

The V call is TRBV4-1, the J call TRBJ2-6; TRBD2 agrees at 7 bases. J gave up 2 bases and V 5 bases, and 9 bases lay outside the gene matches. The CDR3 consists of 17 residues. Germline assignment: CDR1 MGHRA and CDR2 YSYEKL. The CDR3 protein is CASSKSRGVPGANVLTF. The CDR3 nucleotides are TGCGCCAGCAGCAAAAGTCGGGGGGTTCCTGGGGCCAACGTCCTGACTTTC.

This rearrangement joins TRBV7-3 to TRBJ2-1, with 10 bases matching TRBD2. This CDR3 contains 16 residues. Germline V gene data show CDR1 as SGHTA and CDR2 as FQGTGA. V was pared by 0 bases and J by 9 bases, with 8 bases of the junction left unmatched. CDR3 sequence reads: CASSLTGSGRVGEQFF. Here the CDR3 DNA reads TGTGCCAGCAGCTTAACTGGGAGCGGGAGGGTCGGTGAGCAGTTCTTC.

This chain connects TRBV9 to TRBJ1-3, with a tentative D call TRBD1 (6 bases). Trimming shortened V by 0 bases and J by 1 base, and 8 bases separated the two germline ends. This CDR3 spans 15 amino acids. In germline, CDR1 is SGDLS, CDR2 YYNGEE. The CDR3 here is CASSVATGSGNTIYF. DNA for the CDR3: TGTGCCAGCAGCGTAGCAACAGGGTCTGGAAACACCATATATTTT.

This clone was observed a handful of times. The CDR3 here is CASSRGGGNYGYTF. CDR3 nucleotide sequence: TGTGCCAGCAGCCGGGGGGGAGGGAACTATGGCTACACCTTC. The chain has TRBV11-2 and TRBJ1-2; D may be TRBD1 (5 bases). The germline V gene encodes CDR1 SGHAT and CDR2 FQNNGV. Trimming pared 5 bases from V and 2 bases from J, leaving 12 bases between. The CDR3 has 14 residues.

In its sample, this clone was seen a few times. The gene calls are TRBV4-1 and TRBJ2-7, with 10 bases lining up with TRBD1. Germline V CDR1 and CDR2: MGHRA, YSYEKL. The CDR3 spans 16 residues. The J segment lost 2 bases and the V segment lost 1 base, leaving 5 bases of the junction unmatched. This CDR3 reads CASSQAGTGAPYEQYF. CDR3 coding DNA: TGCGCCAGCAGCCAAGCCGGGACAGGGGCACCCTACGAGCAGTACTTC.

The V and J genes are TRBV7-2 and TRBJ2-2, with 11 bases lining up with TRBD2. V shed 9 bases, J shed 5 bases, and the junction held 5 bases outside the gene matches. This CDR3 is built from 14 residues. Germline lookup yields CDR1 SGHTA and CDR2 FQGNSA. The CDR3 loop reads CARGASGRTGELFF. CDR3 nucleotides: TGTGCCAGGGGGGCTAGCGGGAGGACCGGGGAGCTGTTTTTT.

The V call is TRBV28, the J call TRBJ2-2, with D tentatively TRBD2 (5 bases). The CDR3 extends over 16 amino acids. In germline, CDR1 is MDHEN, CDR2 SYDVKM. V was trimmed by 2 bases and J by 4 bases, leaving 14 bases between them. CDR3: CASSLEGWTSTGELFF. In nucleotides, the CDR3 is TGTGCCAGCAGTTTAGAGGGTTGGACCAGCACCGGGGAGCTGTTTTTT. The whole variable domain, remainder taken from reference TRBV28 and TRBJ2-2, is DVKVTQSSRYLVKRTGEKVFLECVQDMDHENMFWYRQDPGLGLRLIYFSYDVKMKEKGDIPEGYSVSREKKERFSLILESASTNQTSMYLCASSLEGWTSTGELFFGEGSRLTVL.

The chain combines TRBV5-1 with TRBJ1-1, with D perhaps matching TRBD1 (6 bases). CDR3 length: 16 amino acids. Germline V gene lookup returns CDR1 SGHRS and CDR2 YFSETQ. With 3 bases removed from V and 1 base from J, the gap between germline ends came to 16 bases. The CDR3 protein is CASSSQPGHENTEAFF. The CDR3 DNA reads as TGCGCCAGCAGCTCCCAACCGGGACACGAGAACACTGAAGCTTTCTTT.

V gene TRBV6-5 combines with J gene TRBJ1-1; TRBD1 aligns across 7 bases. Germline assignment: CDR1 MNHEY and CDR2 SVGAGI. The J segment lost 5 bases and the V segment lost 4 bases, leaving 7 bases of the junction unmatched. This CDR3 region has 14 residues. The CDR3 region has the DNA TGTGCCAGCAGTTTGTGGACAGGTGGGACTGAAGCTTTCTTT. Its translation: CASSLWTGGTEAFF.

This clone was seen a few times. V usage is TRBV28 and J usage is TRBJ1-1, with a possible D match to TRBD1 (6 bases). Germline V gene sequence: CDR1 MDHEN, CDR2 SYDVKM. Trimming took 5 bases from V and 10 from J, leaving 11 bases between them. The CDR3 covers 11 residues. The CDR3 protein is CASSIRGAAFF. Written as DNA, the CDR3 is TGTGCCAGCAGTATCCGGGGGGCAGCTTTCTTT. Drawing the rest from reference TRBV28 and TRBJ1-1, the complete variable domain is DVKVTQSSRYLVKRTGEKVFLECVQDMDHENMFWYRQDPGLGLRLIYFSYDVKMKEKGDIPEGYSVSREKKERFSLILESASTNQTSMYLCASSIRGAAFFGQGTRLTVV.

This chain uses TRBV2 with TRBJ1-5; D call uncertain. Germline values: CDR1 SNHLY, CDR2 FYNNEI. This CDR3 is built from 12 residues. The V gene lost 7 bases and the J gene lost 2 bases, with 6 bases spanning the gap. The DNA of the CDR3 is TGTGCCAGCAATTCTGGCAATCAGCCCCAGCATTTT. This translates into CASNSGNQPQHF. Complete variable domain (other parts from reference TRBV2 and TRBJ1-5): EPEVTQTPSHQVTQMGQEVILRCVPISNHLYFYWYRQILGQKVEFLVSFYNNEISEKSEIFDDQFSVERPDGSNFTLKIRSTKLEDSAMYFCASNSGNQPQHFGDGTRLSIL.

The chain recombines TRBV7-9 with TRBJ1-1; D is ambiguous. V lost 5 bases to trimming and J lost 1 base, with 8 bases between them. The germline V gene has CDR1 SEHNR and CDR2 FQNEAQ (reference sequence). The CDR3 runs to 13 residues. The CDR3 here is CASSRTSNTEAFF. The CDR3 bases are TGTGCCAGCAGCCGAACATCGAACACTGAAGCTTTCTTT.

This clone was counted ten times or more. The chain has TRBV5-1 and TRBJ2-3; 7 bases are a match to TRBD1. V shed 2 bases, J shed 4 bases, and the junction held 7 bases outside the gene matches. CDR1 SGHRS and CDR2 YFSETQ come from the germline V gene. CDR3 length equals 15 residues. The chain's CDR3 is CASSFGTEGPDTQYF. The CDR3 DNA follows: TGCGCCAGCAGCTTCGGGACAGAGGGACCAGATACGCAGTATTTT.